This T cell receptor (beta chain) was sequenced for a study of cytomegalovirus exposure and HLA in healthy donors. Study results and limitations: Later on, a genetic analysis was performed. It linked a missense variant in DCLRE1C with V- and J-gene trimming of TCR beta.

As to this clone: No antigen is known for it.

The CDR3 totals 14 residues. Germline values: CDR1 MNHEY, CDR2 SVGAGI. Trimming left V 8 bases short and J 0 bases short, with 13 bases between. With 60 Vbeta and 13 Jbeta primers, the PCR was carried out. This table comes from immunoSEQ multiplex PCR, and its TCRdb copy is limited to in-frame clones, with some not included. The top ten hold over 1% of the sample, which has 200,000 to 250,000 clones, over 65% seen once. Sequencing was performed on PBMCs. The genes are TRBV6-5 and TRBJ1-2, with D perhaps TRBD1 (6 bases). This receptor was taken from a human donor in good health. The CDR3 reads CASRGAGANYGYTF. The CDR3 bases are TGTGCCAGCCGGGGGGCAGGCGCTAACTATGGCTACACCTTC.